This is a list of T cell receptor beta chains from one sample in a study of T-cell memory formation after mild COVID-19. Each CDR3 protein is one row after TCRdb ran MiXCR on the 5' RACE reads. Here the sample spans 450,000 or so distinct CDR3 sequences, about 23% being singletons. What was sequenced was PBMCs or a T cell subset sorted from them (not recorded which). The receptors here all came from an adult woman who had mild COVID-19 (a few samples of this study predate the infection). Cell type and time point are not known. Each CDR3 is given with its conserved first and last residue. D genes are given only for firm matches. The size entry is marked missing in some rows and otherwise reads once, few, many or a size class.

j_gene,abundance,d_gene,v_gene,CDR3nt,CDR3aa
TRBJ2-2,-,-,TRBV12-3/TRBV12-4,TGTGCCAGCAGGTTACGGGATTCCACCGGGGAGCTGTTTTTT,CASRLRDSTGELFF
TRBJ2-7,few,TRBD2,TRBV3-1,TGTGCCAGCAAACTAGCGGGAGGTGCTTCCTACGAGCAGTACTTC,CASKLAGGASYEQYF
TRBJ1-1,-,-,TRBV7-6,TGTGCCAGCAGCTTAGATGGGTCAGGGATGACTGAAGCTTTCTTT,CASSLDGSGMTEAFF
TRBJ2-7,-,-,TRBV9,TGTGCCAGCAGCGTAGATGGGGGAGGCTACGAGCAGTACTTC,CASSVDGGGYEQYF
TRBJ2-1,-,-,TRBV10-3,TGTGCCATCAGTATACACAATGAGCAGTTCTTC,CAISIHNEQFF
TRBJ1-1,few,TRBD1,TRBV12-3/TRBV12-4,TGTGCCAGCACCGCAGGGGGCTGGGGAGCTTTCTTT,CASTAGGWGAFF
TRBJ2-7,-,-,TRBV12-3/TRBV12-4,TGTGCCAGCAGTTGGGCCTACTACGAGCAGTACTTC,CASSWAYYEQYF
TRBJ2-7,-,-,TRBV7-9,TGTGCCAGCAGCTTAGATCTAGGGGAGCAGTACTTC,CASSLDLGEQYF
TRBJ2-7,-,TRBD1,TRBV29-1,TGCAGCGTGAGCCCCGGACAGGGAAGCTCCTACGAGCAGTACTTC,CSVSPGQGSSYEQYF
TRBJ2-5,-,-,TRBV29-1,TGCAGCGTTGAATCCGGGTTCGGAGTGGGAGAGACCCAGTACTTC,CSVESGFGVGETQYF
TRBJ2-1,once,TRBD1,TRBV29-1,TGCAGCCCGTTGTGGCCCGGGGACAGGGCCCAGTTCTTC,CSPLWPGDRAQFF
TRBJ2-1,-,-,TRBV29-1,TGCAGCTCCGAAACAGGGTTAAACAATGAGCAGTTCTTC,CSSETGLNNEQFF
TRBJ2-7,-,TRBD1,TRBV27,TGTGCCAGCAGTTTATTACAGGGGGGCGACGAGCAGTACTTC,CASSLLQGGDEQYF
TRBJ1-5,few,-,TRBV5-6,TGTGCCAGCAGCCTACAGGGAGTCCAGCCCCAGCATTTT,CASSLQGVQPQHF
TRBJ2-3,-,TRBD1,TRBV20-1,TGCAGTGCTAGACAGGGGGACAACACAGATACGCAGTATTTT,CSARQGDNTDTQYF
TRBJ2-1,-,TRBD2,TRBV12-3/TRBV12-4,TGTGCCAGCACGCGGGGGGGCAATGAGCAGTTCTTC,CASTRGGNEQFF
TRBJ2-1,many,-,TRBV9,TGTGCCAGCAGCGTAGGGGTACGAACGGAGAATGAGCAGTTCTTC,CASSVGVRTENEQFF
TRBJ1-1,-,-,TRBV20-1,TGCAGTGCTAGGTCGGGGGCTGGCACTGAAGCTTTCTTT,CSARSGAGTEAFF
TRBJ2-2,-,-,TRBV7-9,TGTGCCAGCAGCTTTCTGGCCGGGGGATCCGGGGAGCTGTTTTTT,CASSFLAGGSGELFF
TRBJ2-7,-,TRBD1,TRBV15,TGTGCCACCAGCAGAGACCGGACAGGGTACGAGCAGTACTTC,CATSRDRTGYEQYF
TRBJ1-4,few,-,TRBV5-1,TGCGCCAGCAGCTTAAGTGGGCTGGAAAATGAAAAACTGTTTTTT,CASSLSGLENEKLFF
TRBJ2-1,-,-,TRBV7-2,TGTGCCAGCAGCTTGGGGGCTAGCGCCCATGAGCAGTTCTTC,CASSLGASAHEQFF
TRBJ1-6,few,TRBD1,TRBV4-1,TGCGCCAGCAGCCAAGATGGTACGGACAGGTTTAATTCGATAGCACCCCTCCACTTT,CASSQDGTDRFNSIAPLHF
TRBJ1-2,-,TRBD1,TRBV30,TGTGCCTGGAACGACAGGGCAAACTATGGCTACACCTTC,CAWNDRANYGYTF
TRBJ2-3,-,TRBD1,TRBV15,TGTGCCGTCGGGGGGACAGGGTGGGGAGATACGCAGTATTTT,CAVGGTGWGDTQYF
TRBJ2-2,-,-,TRBV29-1,TGCAGCGTAGAGGAGGGGTCCGGGGAGCTGTTTTTT,CSVEEGSGELFF
TRBJ1-2,-,-,TRBV20-1,TGCAGTGCTAGAGATCTCCCGGGGGCAGCCAGGGAGTATGGCTACACCTTC,CSARDLPGAAREYGYTF
TRBJ2-1,-,TRBD2,TRBV4-1,TGCGCCAGCAGCCAGGGCCAACCTGGGACTAGCGGGAGGGCCAGGAATGAGCAGTTCTTC,CASSQGQPGTSGRARNEQFF
TRBJ2-2,few,TRBD2,TRBV7-3,TGTGCCAGCAGCTCGGCGGGAGGCTTGAACGGGGAGCTGTTTTTT,CASSSAGGLNGELFF
TRBJ1-1,-,-,TRBV4-1,TGCGCCAGCAGCCGAAGTATGGGGAATCACGTTGAAGCTTTCTTT,CASSRSMGNHVEAFF
TRBJ2-1,few,TRBD1,TRBV12-3/TRBV12-4,TGTGCCAGCAGTACAGGGGATGAGCAGTTCTTC,CASSTGDEQFF
TRBJ2-7,-,TRBD1,TRBV5-1,TGCGCCAGCAGCTTGGCCCTGGGACAGGGGGCGAGTGAGCAGTACTTC,CASSLALGQGASEQYF
TRBJ1-5,few,-,TRBV4-1,TGCGCCAGCAGCTCGGGACCGCTATCCAATCAGCCCCAGCATTTT,CASSSGPLSNQPQHF
TRBJ2-5,-,-,TRBV12-3/TRBV12-4,TGTGCCAGCAGTTTGACCCAGCCGGGGACCCAGTACTTC,CASSLTQPGTQYF
TRBJ2-3,few,-,TRBV12-3/TRBV12-4,TGTGCCAGCAGGGGCGGGGGCGGAGGCGCAGATACGCAGTATTTT,CASRGGGGGADTQYF
TRBJ2-7,-,-,TRBV5-6,TGTGCCAGCAGCTTCAGGGCCCTCGGCGTCTACGAGCAGTACTTC,CASSFRALGVYEQYF
TRBJ2-1,-,TRBD2,TRBV5-1,TGCGCCAGCAGCGGTAGAGCGGGGGGCCGACCCAGAAACAATGAGCAGTTCTTC,CASSGRAGGRPRNNEQFF
TRBJ2-7,-,-,TRBV4-2,TGTGCCAGCAGCCTACAAGGCCAGGGCTACGAGCAGTACTTC,CASSLQGQGYEQYF
TRBJ2-3,-,-,TRBV20-1,TGCAGTGCGGGATTCGGGGGAGATACGCAGTATTTT,CSAGFGGDTQYF
TRBJ1-1,-,-,TRBV25-1,TGTGCCAGCAGTGAAGGGGGAAGAGGGAACACTGAAGCTTTCTTT,CASSEGGRGNTEAFF
TRBJ2-4,-,-,TRBV5-6,TGTGCCAGCAGCGCGGTAGGTGGAACCAAAAACATTCAGTACTTC,CASSAVGGTKNIQYF
TRBJ2-3,few,TRBD2,TRBV5-1,TGCGCCAGCAGCCGTAGCGGGGGAGGCACAGATACGCAGTATTTT,CASSRSGGGTDTQYF
TRBJ2-6,-,-,TRBV2,TGTGCCAGCACCCACTCTGGGGCCAACGTCCTGACTTTC,CASTHSGANVLTF
TRBJ1-1,-,-,TRBV29-1,TGCAGCGTTGAAGATCACCAGGGAGGGGCTCGTTCTGAAGCTTTCTTT,CSVEDHQGGARSEAFF
TRBJ1-4,-,TRBD1,TRBV5-1,TGCGCCAGCAGCTCTTCACCACAGGGGACAACTAATGAAAAACTGTTTTTT,CASSSSPQGTTNEKLFF
TRBJ1-1,-,-,TRBV6-5,TGTGCCAGCAGTTACTCGACACCCTTTAACAAAGAAGCTTTCTTT,CASSYSTPFNKEAFF
TRBJ2-1,-,TRBD2,TRBV20-1,TGCAGTGCTAGGGCGGGGCGGTCTAGCGGGTTTTGGAATGAGCAGTTCTTC,CSARAGRSSGFWNEQFF
TRBJ2-7,few,TRBD2,TRBV10-3,TGTGCCGCCGGACTAGCGGGGGGGCCCTACGAGCAGTACTTC,CAAGLAGGPYEQYF
TRBJ2-7,few,-,TRBV6-5,TGTGCCAGCAGTTATGGGGGGTATCGTCGATACGAGCAGTACTTC,CASSYGGYRRYEQYF